This TCR beta chain was sequenced in a study of radiation and T cells in renal cell carcinoma. The method was immunoSEQ multiplex PCR; TCRdb's version includes in-frame clones alone and lacks a portion of them. The data hold around 100,000 clones, with around 83% observed a single time. Regarding the study as a whole: In blood, top tumor clones expanded by 2 weeks, shrinking by 4.

Time point reported: blood 4 weeks post-SBRT, at nephrectomy. Regarding treatment: 15 Gy SBRT to primary tumor, nephrectomy 4 weeks later. Nephrectomy followed 15 Gy stereotactic body radiation by 4 weeks. Blood was sampled at baseline, 2 weeks and 4 weeks after SBRT. The tumor was a clear cell renal cell carcinoma. A note on this clone: The antigen is not known.

The sequence was obtained from a man in his sixties with renal cell carcinoma. Source: blood, taken from a patient whose treatment included radiotherapy and nephrectomy.

The CDR3, as DNA: TGTGCCTGGAGTGCACGACACAGGAGCGTCTCCTACAATGAGCAGTTCTTC. Its translation is CAWSARHRSVSYNEQFF. The chain uses TRBV30 and TRBJ2-1; weak D call: TRBD1 (5 bases). The CDR3 has 17 residues. Trimming pared 1 base from V and 0 bases from J, leaving 16 bases between. Looked up from germline, CDR1 is GTSNPN and CDR2 is SVGIG (reference sequence).